The source of this T cell receptor (beta chain) is a study of shared clonotypes between healthy human individuals. Whole-study results and caveats: Some clonotypes were shared by all four sorted-subset donors, while others were not shared. The non-shared ones had lower generation probabilities than the shared ones. An effect of sequencing depth on clonotype sharing among donors was expected.

Repertoires were generated with immunoSEQ multiplex PCR, while TCRdb's copy carries only in-frame clones and drops some. The sample yields around 980,000 clones, roughly 74% seen once. With regard to this clone: Its antigen remains unidentified.

The CDR3 runs to 16 residues. After removal of 0 bases from V and 5 bases from J, the junction contained 3 bases not matched to a gene. CDR1 is MNHEY and CDR2 is SVGAGI in the germline V gene. This sequence originates from a man aged 18 to 30 in good health. Some clones in this sample may be carry-over from other donors' samples. Sequenced input: memory CD4+ T cells from PBMCs. As for subset: CD45RA-negative fraction. The chain recombines TRBV6-5 with TRBJ1-5; 11 bases match TRBD1. CDR3 coding DNA: TGTGCCAGCAGTTACTCCGGGACAGGGGGGGATCAGCCCCAGCATTTT. This gives the protein CASSYSGTGGDQPQHF.